The TCR beta chain under discussion was sequenced for a study of cytomegalovirus exposure and HLA in healthy donors (dated by TCRdb to about 2017). In the study overall: According to an earlier analysis of around 600 of the donors, 150 million to 200 million T cells yielded 117 million unique TCR beta sequences and about 300 Gb of sequence data. Roughly 300 gigabases of sequencing data and 80 million or so unique TCR sequences were included in an early release covering 550 to 650 HLA-typed donors. Of the roughly 400 genotyped donors, 75% to 85% were placed in the genetic ancestry cluster associated with self-reported Caucasian donors. The aim of the study was to test whether cataloging public T cell receptors could identify signatures of past pathogen exposure. The study profiled the T cell repertoires of hundreds of subjects by immunosequencing and related them to cytomegalovirus serostatus. A separate validation cohort of roughly 130 different subjects was used in addition to the roughly 700-subject first cohort. The study combined high-throughput TCR immunosequencing, statistical association of individual TCRs with disease status, and machine learning to predict cytomegalovirus infection status. To study patterns of TCR occurrence, a later analysis re-analyzed previously published TCR beta repertoires from under 750 donors and added high-resolution HLA genotyping. The later analysis used no new phenotypic data to find candidate immune exposures, relying instead on TCR beta sequences and their occurrence across donors. In an earlier analysis of several hundred of the donors, high-throughput TCR beta sequencing was used to judge whether each TCR beta V gene segment behaved as functional or pseudogenic. Donor age, sex, ethnicity and CMV serostatus were compiled together with the repertoire data. A later genetic analysis used genome-wide SNP genotypes for about 55% of the 666 donors, treating that subset as a discovery cohort. Every repertoire in the discovery cohort had been generated on one and the same sequencing platform. Class I and class II HLA loci were covered by the typing at four-digit resolution. Typing coverage differed by locus: A, B, C, DRB1 and DQB1 were typed in about 620-630 donors, DQA1 in about 500, DPA1 in around 580, and DPB1 in around 490. About five DR-DQ haplotypes were treated as single units for association and clustering because of strong linkage in the cohort. Among 300 to 500 genotyped donors of the cohort, an average of around 250,000 unique TCR beta nucleotide sequences was sequenced per donor, of which about 19% were non-productive.

Library construction relied on the immunoSEQ multiplex PCR assay. For the multiplex PCR, a mixture combining 60 forward primers for TCR Vbeta segments and 13 reverse primers for TCR Jbeta segments was used. Amplification of the CDR3 region of rearranged TCR beta genes was performed with a multiplex PCR assay on genomic DNA. The Illumina HiSeq System was used to sequence the amplified TCR beta libraries as 87-base-pair reads. The authors' pipeline ran thus. A later analysis counted tens of millions of unique TCR beta chains across the 500 to 850 repertoires, and roughly 11 million of these chains were shared by at least two donors. Raw reads were error-corrected and collapsed into unique sequences with a nearest-neighbor algorithm that merged closely related sequences to remove PCR and sequencing errors. CDR3 sequences were aligned to IMGT reference sequences to assign V, D and J gene segments. For a sequence to be retained, a match of at least six nucleotides was required to both a V gene segment and a J gene segment. A rearrangement counted as productive if the CDR3 had no stop codons and remained in frame with V and J, and every other rearrangement counted as non-productive. Following IMGT convention, CDR3 was defined as the stretch from the second conserved V-encoded cysteine to the conserved J-encoded phenylalanine. The earlier analysis of some 550 of the donors excluded any sequence lacking an unambiguous match to a single V gene segment. An earlier analysis of over 450 of the donors classified V segments as functional when productive rearrangements were above 56.7% and as segregating when the standard deviation between donors was above 5%. A statistical classification framework was developed to diagnose cytomegalovirus status using the catalog of TCR beta chain sequences. A later analysis assigned V and J genes by comparing TCR nucleotide sequences with IMGT/GENE-DB human TR gene sequences. The TCRdist pipeline was used in a later analysis to assign CDR3 sequences and most-parsimonious VDJ recombination scenarios. A later analysis defined each TCR beta chain by its CDR3 amino acid sequence plus V-gene family, and excluded reads lacking a unique V-gene family. As a way to deal with suspected cross-contamination and a sequencing artifact, a later analysis dropped hundreds of nucleotide sequences that were highly shared and had low generation probability. In a later analysis, a clonal expansion index for each public chain was calculated from normalized within-repertoire ranks of inferred template counts. In a later analysis, generation probabilities were computed with a VDJ recombination model fitted to out-of-frame rearrangements, and the resulting probabilities were checked against IGoR. A later analysis scored TCR-TCR, TCR-HLA and TCR-CMV co-occurrence with hypergeometric tests, applying a repertoire-size bias correction to TCR pairs. A later analysis estimated false discovery rates by permuting HLA or CMV assignments 20 times. In a later analysis, co-occurring TCRs were grouped using DBSCAN, and TCRdist sequence similarity was added for clustering within HLA-allele-positive subsets. Co-occurrence clustering excluded repertoires with fewer than 30,000 or more than 120,000 public chains, plus five with anomalous nucleotide sharing. TCRdb re-hosts the immuneACCESS table, in-frame sequences only. Its copies lack some clones; in the studies checked, an unresolved V gene accounts for under half of them, and the cause for the rest is not known. V, J and clone size were drawn from that table, and D and trimming were deduced from the DNA. The sample table records 220,000 or so clones; 65% to 80% of these occur just once. The ten largest account for about 1.5% of the sample.

Looking up the germline V gene yields CDR1 MDHEN and CDR2 SYDVKM. Counted from cysteine to phenylalanine, this CDR3 has 14 amino acids. CDR3 DNA is the only sequence kept; it has 42 bases, read in frame from the first base. V is pared back by 6 bases and J by 5 bases, with 15 bases lying between the germline termini. In regard to this clone: Its target antigen remains unknown. Base qualities were left out, and no much larger clone turns up one base away.

The research as a whole found: The classifier was reported to diagnose cytomegalovirus status with high specificity and sensitivity in both the original and validation cohorts. According to a later genetic analysis, donors in an Asian-associated ancestry cluster had fewer N-insertions in productive TCRs than the roughly 660-donor mean. According to the authors, the approach could potentially be generalized to other disease states and immunological phenotypes. Three of the identified cytomegalovirus-associated TCR beta chains were confirmed in vitro to be specific for cytomegalovirus antigens. Strong co-occurrence of HLA alleles, especially DR and DQ, made assigning TCR associations to individual alleles difficult. Because counts were too low, roughly 18 rarely observed V segments, including chromosome 9 orphons, were left out of the earlier analysis of 587 of the donors. According to a later analysis, TCR association rates differed among HLA loci, with DRB1 alleles showing the most associated TCRs and HLA-C alleles showing the fewest. At a false discovery rate of 0.05, a later analysis linked some 18,000 TCR beta sequences to specific HLA alleles. Several of the top co-occurrence clusters appeared to be linked to parvovirus B19, influenza, CMV and Epstein-Barr virus, according to a later analysis. An association between a missense DCLRE1C variant and V-gene and J-gene trimming of TCR beta chains was found in a later genetic analysis and replicated in an independent cohort. Some IMGT-functional V segments, including TRBV6-2 and TRBV6-3, could not be told apart with the 87-base-pair reads, so those segments were excluded. The study gave a list of some 150 TCR beta chains associated with cytomegalovirus. A further reported finding was that TCR beta sequences accurately predicted the HLA-A and HLA-B alleles for most subjects in the first cohort. Most CMV-associated TCR beta chains appeared to be HLA-restricted in a later analysis, and the HLA associations seemed to be driven largely by CMV exposure. Correlated functional status among segregating V segments might reflect linkage disequilibrium, but an unknown experimental factor could not be ruled out. Presence/absence analyses assumed roughly uniform sequencing depth across donors, an assumption that may not hold. Most TCR sequences were observed very rarely across donors, whereas some public TCRs were present in many individuals. Only TCR beta chains were sequenced in this cohort, and the absence of alpha or paired-chain data limited detectable features. A later analysis found that HLA-associated TCR beta chains were more clonally expanded and had lower generation probabilities than equally common non-associated chains. For the cohort, immune exposure information was limited to CMV serostatus. In an earlier analysis of some 500 of the donors, most TCR beta V segments were observed in productive rearrangements about 87% or about 30% of the time, broadly matching IMGT annotations. Because HLA typing was unavailable for some donors at each locus, only the typed subset was used in association tests. The sequencing pipeline was judged likely to have produced a cluster of highly shared sequence variants as a technical artifact.

In total, 666 healthy bone marrow donors made up the cohort. At the time of sampling, all cohort members were nominally healthy, though unrecorded immune exposures were likely present. The donor was CMV seronegative and belonged to the group of over 350 seronegative cohort members. A peripheral blood sample was collected from each donor, and TCR beta sequencing was performed on peripheral blood mononuclear cells. The Qiagen DNeasy Blood Extraction Kit was used to extract genomic DNA from the blood cell samples. The rearrangement joined TRBV28 to TRBJ2-3; D gene: possibly TRBD2, on 5 matching bases. The sequence derives from a man aged 50 to 60 in good health and CMV-seronegative. The sequenced sample was PBMCs. The sequenced DNA is TGTGCCAGCAGCCCGCTGGACTGGAAAGATACGCAGTATTTT. It codes for CASSPLDWKDTQYF.